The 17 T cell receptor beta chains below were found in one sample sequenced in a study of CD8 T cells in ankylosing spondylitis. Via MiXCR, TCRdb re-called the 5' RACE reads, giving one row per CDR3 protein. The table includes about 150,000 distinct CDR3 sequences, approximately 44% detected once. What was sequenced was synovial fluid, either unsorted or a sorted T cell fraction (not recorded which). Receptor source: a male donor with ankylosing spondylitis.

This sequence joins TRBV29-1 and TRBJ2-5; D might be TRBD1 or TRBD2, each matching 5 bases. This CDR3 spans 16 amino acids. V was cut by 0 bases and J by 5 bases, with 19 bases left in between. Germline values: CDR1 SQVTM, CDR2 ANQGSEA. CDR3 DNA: TGCAGCGTTGAAGATCGGTCCAGCTACTGGGGGGAGACCCAGTACTTC. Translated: CSVEDRSSYWGETQYF.

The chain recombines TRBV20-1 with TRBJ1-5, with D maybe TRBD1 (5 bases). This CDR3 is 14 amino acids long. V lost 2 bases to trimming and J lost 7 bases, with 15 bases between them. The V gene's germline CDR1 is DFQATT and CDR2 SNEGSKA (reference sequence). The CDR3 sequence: CSARPREDIQPQHF. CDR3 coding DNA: TGCAGTGCTAGACCCAGGGAGGATATACAGCCCCAGCATTTT.

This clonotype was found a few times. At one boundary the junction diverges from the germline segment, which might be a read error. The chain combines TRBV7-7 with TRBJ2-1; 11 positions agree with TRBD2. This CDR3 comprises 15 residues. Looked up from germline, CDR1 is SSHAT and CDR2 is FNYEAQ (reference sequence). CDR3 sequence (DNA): TGTGCTAGCAGCTTTAGCGGGGGGGCGATGAATGAGCAGTTCTTC. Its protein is CASSFSGGAMNEQFF. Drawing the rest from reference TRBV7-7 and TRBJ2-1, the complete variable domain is GAGVSQSPRYKVTKRGQDVTLRCDPISSHATLYWYQQALGQGPEFLTYFNYEAQPDKSGLPSDRFSAERPEGSISTLTIQRTEQRDSAMYRCASSFSGGAMNEQFFGPGTRLTVL.

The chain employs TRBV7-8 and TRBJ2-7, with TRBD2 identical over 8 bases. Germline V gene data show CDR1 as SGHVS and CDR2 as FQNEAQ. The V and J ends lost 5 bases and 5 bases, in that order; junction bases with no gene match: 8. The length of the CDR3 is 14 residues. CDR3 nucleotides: TGTGCCAGCAGCCCTTTAGCGGGACGAGACGAGCAGTACTTC. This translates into CASSPLAGRDEQYF.

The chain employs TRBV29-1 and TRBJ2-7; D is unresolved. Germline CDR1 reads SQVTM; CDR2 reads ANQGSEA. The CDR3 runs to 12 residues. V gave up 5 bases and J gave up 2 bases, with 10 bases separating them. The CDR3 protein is CSVRSETYEQYF. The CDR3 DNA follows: TGCAGCGTTCGGTCCGAAACCTACGAGCAGTACTTC.

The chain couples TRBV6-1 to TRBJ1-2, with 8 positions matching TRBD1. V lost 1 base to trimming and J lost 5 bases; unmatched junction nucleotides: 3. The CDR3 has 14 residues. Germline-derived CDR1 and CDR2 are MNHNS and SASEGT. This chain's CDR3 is CASSEGGDRYGYTF. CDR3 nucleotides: TGTGCCAGCAGTGAAGGTGGGGACAGGTATGGCTACACCTTC.

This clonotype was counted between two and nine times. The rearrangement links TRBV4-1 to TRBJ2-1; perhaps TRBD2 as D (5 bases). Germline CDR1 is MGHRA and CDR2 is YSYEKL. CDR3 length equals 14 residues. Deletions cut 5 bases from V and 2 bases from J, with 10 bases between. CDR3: CASSSRETYNEQFF. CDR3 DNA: TGCGCCAGCAGCTCAAGGGAGACCTACAATGAGCAGTTCTTC.

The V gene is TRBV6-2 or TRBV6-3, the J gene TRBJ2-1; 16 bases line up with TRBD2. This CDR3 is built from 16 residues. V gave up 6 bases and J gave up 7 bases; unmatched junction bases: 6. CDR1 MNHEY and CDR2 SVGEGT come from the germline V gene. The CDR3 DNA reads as TGTGCCAGCAGCAAACCGGGACTAGCGGGAGGGAATGAGCAGTTCTTC. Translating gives CASSKPGLAGGNEQFF.

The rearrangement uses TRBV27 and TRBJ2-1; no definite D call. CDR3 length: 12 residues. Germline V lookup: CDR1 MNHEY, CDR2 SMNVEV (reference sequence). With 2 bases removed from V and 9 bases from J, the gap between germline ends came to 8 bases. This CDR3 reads CASSLPWGEQFF. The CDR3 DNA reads TGTGCCAGCAGTTTACCGTGGGGTGAGCAGTTCTTC.

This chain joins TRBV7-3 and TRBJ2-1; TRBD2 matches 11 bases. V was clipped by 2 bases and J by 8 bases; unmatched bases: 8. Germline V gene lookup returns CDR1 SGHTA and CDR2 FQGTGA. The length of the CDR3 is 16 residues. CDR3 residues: CASSLVAGGPWDEQFF. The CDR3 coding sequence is TGTGCCAGCAGCTTAGTAGCGGGAGGGCCTTGGGATGAGCAGTTCTTC. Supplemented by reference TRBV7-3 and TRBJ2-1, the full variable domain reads GAGVSQTPSNKVTEKGKYVELRCDPISGHTALYWYRQSLGQGPEFLIYFQGTGAADDSGLPNDRFFAVRPEGSVSTLKIQRTERGDSAVYLCASSLVAGGPWDEQFFGPGTRLTVL.

CDR3 nucleotide sequence: TGTGCCAGCAGCTTAGTCCCGGGACTAGTATTAAACACCGGGGAGCTGTTTTTT. Protein: CASSLVPGLVLNTGELFF. This rearrangement joins TRBV7-8 to TRBJ2-2; TRBD2 matches at 8 bases. The CDR3 runs to 18 residues. CDR1 and CDR2 from the germline V gene are SGHVS and FQNEAQ. The J segment lost 2 bases and the V segment lost 1 base, leaving 9 bases of the junction unmatched.

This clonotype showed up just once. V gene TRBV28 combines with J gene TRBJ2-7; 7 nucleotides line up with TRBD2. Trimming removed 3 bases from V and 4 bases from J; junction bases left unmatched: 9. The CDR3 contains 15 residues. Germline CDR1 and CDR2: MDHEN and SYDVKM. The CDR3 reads CASSFVRREWYEQYF. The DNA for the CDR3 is TGTGCCAGCAGTTTTGTCCGGCGGGAGTGGTACGAGCAGTACTTC. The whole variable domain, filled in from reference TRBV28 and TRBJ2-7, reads DVKVTQSSRYLVKRTGEKVFLECVQDMDHENMFWYRQDPGLGLRLIYFSYDVKMKEKGDIPEGYSVSREKKERFSLILESASTNQTSMYLCASSFVRREWYEQYFGPGTRLTVT.

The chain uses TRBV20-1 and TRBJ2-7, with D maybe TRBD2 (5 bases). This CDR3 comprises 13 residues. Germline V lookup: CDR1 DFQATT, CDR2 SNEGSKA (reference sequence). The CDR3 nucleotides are TGCAGCGCCCTCCGCGCGGGTACGGGAGAGCAGTACTTC. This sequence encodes CSALRAGTGEQYF.

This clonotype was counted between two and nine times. CDR3 sequence: CASSQDHSVPEQFF. The CDR3 nucleotides are TGCGCCAGCAGCCAAGATCACTCGGTTCCTGAGCAGTTCTTC. This sequence joins TRBV4-3 and TRBJ2-1; D unclear. Germline CDR1 and CDR2: LGHNA and YSLEER. V lost 0 bases and J lost 9, with 12 bases in between. There are 14 residues in the CDR3.

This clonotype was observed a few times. The CDR3 spells CSARGQNEQYF. DNA for the CDR3: TGCAGTGCTAGGGGGCAGAACGAGCAGTACTTC. The V and J genes are TRBV20-1 and TRBJ2-7; maybe TRBD1 (5 bases). The length of the CDR3 is 11 residues. Per the germline V gene, CDR1 is DFQATT and CDR2 is SNEGSKA (reference sequence). Trimming left V 3 bases short and J 5 bases short, with 8 bases between.

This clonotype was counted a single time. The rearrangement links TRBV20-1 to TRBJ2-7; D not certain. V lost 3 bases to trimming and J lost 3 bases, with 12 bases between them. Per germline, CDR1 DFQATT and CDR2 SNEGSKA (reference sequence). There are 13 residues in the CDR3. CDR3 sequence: CSASYTNDYEQYF. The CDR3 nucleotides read TGCAGTGCTAGCTACACCAACGACTACGAGCAGTACTTC.

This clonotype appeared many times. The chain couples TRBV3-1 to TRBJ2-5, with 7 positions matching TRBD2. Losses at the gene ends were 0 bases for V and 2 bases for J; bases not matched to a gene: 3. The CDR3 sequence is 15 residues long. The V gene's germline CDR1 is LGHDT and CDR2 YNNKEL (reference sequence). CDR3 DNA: TGTGCCAGCAGCCAAGACCTAGCGGCACAAGAGACCCAGTACTTC. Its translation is CASSQDLAAQETQYF.